The rows below give T cell receptor beta chains drawn from one sample of a study of cytotoxic CD8 clonotypes in ibrutinib-treated CLL. The protocol was immunoSEQ multiplex PCR, while the TCRdb copy is restricted to in-frame clones and leaves out a portion. Of some 150,000 clones in the sample, 65% to 85% were seen once. The sequencing used PBMCs, collected after 36 months of ibrutinib treatment. The receptors were sampled from a human donor with chronic lymphocytic leukemia. Each CDR3 is given with its conserved first and last residue. The D gene is left open where the match is weak. The listing skips clone size in some rows; elsewhere it reads once, few, many or a size class.

>TRBJ2-7|TRBV4-1|few|.
CASSRLPPTGATYEQYF
TGCGCCAGCAGCCGGCTACCCCCGACAGGCGCCACCTACGAGCAGTACTTC
>TRBJ1-4|TRBV5-1|.|TRBD1
CASSLGRGEEKLFF
TGCGCCAGCAGCTTGGGCAGGGGGGAGGAAAAACTGTTTTTT
>TRBJ2-6|TRBV27|.|.
CASSLSLSLSSGANVLTF
TGTGCCAGCAGTTTATCGTTGAGCCTAAGCTCTGGGGCCAACGTCCTGACTTTC
>TRBJ1-2|TRBV6-1|.|.
CASNRAPSQDGYTF
TGTGCCAGCAACCGGGCCCCGTCCCAGGATGGCTACACCTTC
>TRBJ1-3|TRBV29-1|.|TRBD1
CSVKLGGSGSGNTIYF
TGCAGCGTAAAGCTAGGGGGCTCGGGCTCTGGAAACACCATATATTTT
>TRBJ1-2|TRBV7-9|few|.
CASSLVIETVSSYGYTF
TGTGCCAGCAGCTTAGTCATTGAAACAGTCTCCAGCTATGGCTACACCTTC
>TRBJ1-6|TRBV18|.|.
CASSPSTAPYNSPLHF
TGTGCCAGCTCACCATCGACAGCCCCTTATAATTCACCCCTCCACTTT
>TRBJ1-5|TRBV27|.|.
CASAYSAANQPQHF
TGTGCCAGCGCATACTCGGCAGCTAATCAGCCCCAGCATTTT
>TRBJ1-3|TRBV15|.|.
CATSQGFSGNTIYF
TGTGCCACCAGTCAGGGGTTCTCTGGAAACACCATATATTTT
>TRBJ2-1|TRBV4-2|.|TRBD1
CASSREGGGMSSYNEQFF
TGTGCCAGCAGCCGTGAAGGGGGCGGAATGAGCTCCTACAATGAGCAGTTCTTC
>TRBJ2-7|TRBV19|.|.
CASSAPNGATYEQYF
TGTGCCAGTAGTGCCCCGAACGGGGCCACCTACGAGCAGTACTTC
>TRBJ2-7|TRBV5-1|.|.
CASSLMVGAGNYEQYF
TGCGCCAGCAGCTTGATGGTCGGGGCGGGTAACTACGAGCAGTACTTC
>TRBJ2-7|TRBV7-8|once|.
CASSPTRDPTYEQYF
TGTGCCAGCAGCCCGACCCGGGACCCGACCTACGAGCAGTACTTC
>TRBJ2-3|TRBV27|.|.
CASRVAASDTQYF
TGTGCCAGCAGGGTAGCAGCGTCAGATACGCAGTATTTT
>TRBJ2-5|TRBV10-2|few|TRBD2
CASSLTSGRKETQYF
TGCGCCAGCAGTTTGACTAGCGGGAGGAAGGAGACCCAGTACTTC
>TRBJ1-5|TRBV2|.|.
CASSEQVGNQPQHF
TGTGCCAGCAGTGAACAGGTTGGCAATCAGCCCCAGCATTTT
>TRBJ1-6|TRBV9|.|.
CASSTHPGNNSPLHF
TGTGCCAGCAGCACCCACCCGGGTAATAATTCACCCCTCCACTTT
>TRBJ2-7|TRBV2|once|TRBD2
CASRRLAGEGYEQYF
TGTGCCAGCAGGCGACTAGCGGGAGAGGGCTACGAGCAGTACTTC
>TRBJ2-7|TRBV27|.|TRBD1
CASSLGTGWDTYEQYF
TGTGCCAGCAGTTTAGGGACAGGTTGGGACACCTACGAGCAGTACTTC
>TRBJ2-1|TRBV7-2|.|.
CASSLTRGWGNEQFF
TGTGCCAGCAGCTTAACGAGGGGCTGGGGGAATGAGCAGTTCTTC
>TRBJ2-3|TRBV5-4|.|TRBD2
CASSLASGRGDTQYF
TGTGCCAGCAGCTTGGCTAGCGGGAGGGGAGATACGCAGTATTTT
>TRBJ1-5|TRBV6-1|.|TRBD1
CASSNRGPWQPQHF
TGTGCCAGCAGCAACAGGGGGCCGTGGCAGCCCCAGCATTTT
>TRBJ1-2|TRBV30|few|TRBD1
CAWSGGQGVYYGYTF
TGTGCCTGGAGTGGGGGACAGGGAGTTTACTATGGCTACACCTTC
>TRBJ1-4|TRBV30|few|.
CACALGPKLFF
TGTGCCTGCGCCCTCGGCCCCAAACTGTTTTTT
>TRBJ2-3|TRBV5-6|.|.
CASSLVLRDTDTQYF
TGTGCCAGCAGCTTGGTTCTCCGAGATACAGATACGCAGTATTTT
>TRBJ2-1|TRBV5-4|.|TRBD2
CASSLKSGANEQFF
TGTGCCAGCAGCTTGAAGAGCGGGGCGAATGAGCAGTTCTTC
>TRBJ1-1|TRBV30|.|.
CAWRPTGEAFF
TGTGCCTGGAGACCCACAGGTGAAGCTTTCTTT
>TRBJ1-2|TRBV20-1|many|TRBD1
CSATQGAGYTF
TGCAGTGCTACCCAGGGGGCAGGCTACACCTTC
>TRBJ2-1|TRBV11-3|.|.
CASSSSGRYGEQFF
TGTGCCAGCAGCTCATCCGGGCGGTACGGTGAGCAGTTCTTC
>TRBJ2-2|TRBV9|.|.
CASSIGPWNTGELFF
TGTGCCAGCAGCATAGGACCCTGGAACACCGGGGAGCTGTTTTTT
>TRBJ2-1|TRBV11-2|.|TRBD2
CASRGTSGNYNEQFF
TGTGCCAGCAGGGGGACTAGCGGGAATTACAATGAGCAGTTCTTC
>TRBJ2-4|TRBV30|.|TRBD1
CACIDPGQGTRDIQYF
TGTGCCTGTATTGACCCGGGACAGGGGACTCGGGACATTCAGTACTTC
>TRBJ2-7|TRBV5-8|.|.
CASSLGWPGLTYEQYF
TGTGCCAGCAGCTTGGGGTGGCCGGGTCTCACCTACGAGCAGTACTTC
>TRBJ1-2|TRBV19|.|TRBD1
CASSVISGGEDGYTF
TGTGCCAGTAGTGTCATCTCAGGGGGCGAGGATGGCTACACCTTC
>TRBJ2-5|TRBV5-6|.|TRBD2
CASTGTNQETQYF
TGTGCCAGCACCGGGACTAACCAAGAGACCCAGTACTTC
>TRBJ2-7|TRBV5-1|.|TRBD1
CASGPTGSYEQYF
TGCGCCAGCGGCCCGACAGGGTCCTACGAGCAGTACTTC
>TRBJ1-3|TRBV28|few|TRBD1
CASSSHLRQGNGNTIYF
TGTGCCAGCAGTTCGCATCTGAGACAGGGGAATGGAAACACCATATATTTT
>TRBJ1-2|TRBV4-1|.|TRBD1
CASRRQGGSYGYTF
TGCGCCAGCAGAAGACAGGGCGGTTCCTATGGCTACACCTTC
>TRBJ2-6|TRBV5-6|.|.
CASTRISGAGANVLTF
TGTGCCAGCACCCGGATATCGGGGGCTGGGGCCAACGTCCTGACTTTC
>TRBJ2-3|TRBV30|.|.
CAWRGLADTQYF
TGTGCCTGGAGAGGGCTTGCAGATACGCAGTATTTT
>TRBJ1-2|TRBV4-1|.|.
CASSQESPGYGYTF
TGCGCCAGCAGCCAAGAGAGCCCCGGATATGGCTACACCTTC
>TRBJ2-3|TRBV5-1|.|TRBD2
CASSLERLAGTTDTQYF
TGCGCCAGCAGCTTGGAGCGACTAGCGGGGACCACAGATACGCAGTATTTT
>TRBJ1-2|TRBV19|few|TRBD1
CASITTGRQGYTF
TGTGCCAGTATCACGACAGGGCGGCAGGGCTACACCTTC
>TRBJ2-2|TRBV18|.|.
CASSPRVGTNTGELFF
TGTGCCAGCTCACCGAGGGTAGGGACGAACACCGGGGAGCTGTTTTTT
>TRBJ1-2|TRBV29-1|.|.
CSVEGLYTFGYTF
TGCAGCGTTGAAGGCTTATACACCTTTGGCTACACCTTC